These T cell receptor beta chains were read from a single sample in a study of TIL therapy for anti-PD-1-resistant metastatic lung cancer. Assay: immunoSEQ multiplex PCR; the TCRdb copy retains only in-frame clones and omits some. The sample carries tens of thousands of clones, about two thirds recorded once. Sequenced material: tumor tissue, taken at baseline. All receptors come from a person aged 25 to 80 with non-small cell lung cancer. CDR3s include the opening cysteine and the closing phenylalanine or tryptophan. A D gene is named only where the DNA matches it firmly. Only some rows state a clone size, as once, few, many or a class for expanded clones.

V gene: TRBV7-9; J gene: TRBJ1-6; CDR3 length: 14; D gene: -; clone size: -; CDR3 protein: CASSSDDPNSPLHF; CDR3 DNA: TGTGCCAGCAGCTCCGACGACCCTAATTCACCCCTCCACTTT
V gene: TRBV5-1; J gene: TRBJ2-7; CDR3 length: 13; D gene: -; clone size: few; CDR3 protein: CASSPSAKNEQYF; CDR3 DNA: TGCGCCAGCAGCCCTTCGGCAAAAAACGAGCAGTACTTC
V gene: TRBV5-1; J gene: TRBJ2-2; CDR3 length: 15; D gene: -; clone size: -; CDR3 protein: CASSLVSLVGGELFF; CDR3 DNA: TGCGCCAGCAGCTTGGTTTCTTTGGTTGGCGGGGAGCTGTTTTTT
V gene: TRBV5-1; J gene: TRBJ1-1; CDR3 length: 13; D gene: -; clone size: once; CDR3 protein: CASSLKSWAEAFF; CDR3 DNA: TGCGCCAGCAGCTTGAAGAGTTGGGCCGAAGCTTTCTTT
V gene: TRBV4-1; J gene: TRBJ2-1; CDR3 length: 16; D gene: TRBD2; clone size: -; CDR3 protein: CASSQARGSSYNEQFF; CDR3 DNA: TGCGCCAGCAGCCAAGCGCGGGGGTCAAGCTACAATGAGCAGTTCTTC
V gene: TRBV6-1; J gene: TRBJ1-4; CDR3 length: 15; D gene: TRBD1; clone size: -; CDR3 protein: CASSVPGGPNEKLFF; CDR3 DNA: TGTGCCAGCAGTGTACCAGGGGGGCCTAATGAAAAACTGTTTTTT
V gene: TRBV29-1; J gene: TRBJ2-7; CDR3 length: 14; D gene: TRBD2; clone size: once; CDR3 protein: CSVGTSGSRYEQYF; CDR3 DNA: TGCAGCGTGGGGACTAGCGGGAGTAGGTACGAGCAGTACTTC
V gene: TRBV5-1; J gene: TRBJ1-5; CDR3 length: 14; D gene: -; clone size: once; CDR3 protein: CASSLGQGGQPQHF; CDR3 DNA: TGCGCCAGCAGCTTGGGGCAGGGCGGTCAGCCCCAGCATTTT
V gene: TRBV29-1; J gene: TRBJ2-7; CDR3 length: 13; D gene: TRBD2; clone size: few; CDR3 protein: CSVGGLAVYEQYF; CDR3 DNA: TGCAGCGTTGGAGGACTAGCGGTTTACGAGCAGTACTTC
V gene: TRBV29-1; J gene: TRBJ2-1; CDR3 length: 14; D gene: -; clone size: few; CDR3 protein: CSVGVFGSGNEQFF; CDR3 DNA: TGCAGCGTTGGAGTTTTCGGCTCAGGCAATGAGCAGTTCTTC
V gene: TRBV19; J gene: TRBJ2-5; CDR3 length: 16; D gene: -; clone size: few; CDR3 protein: CASSIVTRTNQETQYF; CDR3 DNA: TGTGCCAGTAGTATAGTGACGCGGACTAACCAAGAGACCCAGTACTTC
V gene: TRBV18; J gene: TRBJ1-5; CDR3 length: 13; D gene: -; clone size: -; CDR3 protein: CASSQSGNQPQHF; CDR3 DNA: TGTGCCAGCTCCCAAAGCGGGAATCAGCCCCAGCATTTT
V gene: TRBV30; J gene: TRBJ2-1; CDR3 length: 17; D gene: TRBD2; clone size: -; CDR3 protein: CAWSVLEREALGSEQFF; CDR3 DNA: TGTGCCTGGAGTGTCTTAGAGCGGGAGGCCCTTGGTAGTGAGCAGTTCTTC
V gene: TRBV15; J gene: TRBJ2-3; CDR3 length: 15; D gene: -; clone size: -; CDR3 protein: CATSRSRGSTDTQYF; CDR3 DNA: TGTGCCACCAGCAGAAGCAGGGGAAGCACAGATACGCAGTATTTT
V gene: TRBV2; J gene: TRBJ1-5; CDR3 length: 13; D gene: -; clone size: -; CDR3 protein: CASTEGLFQPQHF; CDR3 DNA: TGTGCCAGCACGGAGGGGCTTTTTCAGCCCCAGCATTTT
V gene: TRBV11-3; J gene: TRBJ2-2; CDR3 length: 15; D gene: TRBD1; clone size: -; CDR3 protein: CASSVDRGLPGELFF; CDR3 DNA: TGTGCCAGCAGCGTAGACAGGGGGCTTCCCGGGGAGCTGTTTTTT
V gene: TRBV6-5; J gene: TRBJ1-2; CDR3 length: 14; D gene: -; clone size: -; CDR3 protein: CASSYSSGYYGYTF; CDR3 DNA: TGTGCCAGCAGTTACTCCTCGGGCTACTATGGCTACACCTTC
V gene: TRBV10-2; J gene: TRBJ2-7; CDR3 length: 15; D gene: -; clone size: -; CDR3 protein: CASSDGSFYSYEQYF; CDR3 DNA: TGCGCCAGCAGTGATGGTAGCTTTTACTCCTACGAGCAGTACTTC
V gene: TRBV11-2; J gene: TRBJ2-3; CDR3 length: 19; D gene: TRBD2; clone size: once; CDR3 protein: CASSLHTTGTSIHTDTQYF; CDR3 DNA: TGTGCCAGCAGCTTGCATACCACCGGGACTAGCATCCACACAGATACGCAGTATTTT
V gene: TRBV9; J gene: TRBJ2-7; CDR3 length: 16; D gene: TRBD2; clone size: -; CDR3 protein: CASSPNVGSGGYEQYF; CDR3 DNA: TGTGCCAGCAGCCCTAACGTCGGTAGCGGGGGCTACGAGCAGTACTTC
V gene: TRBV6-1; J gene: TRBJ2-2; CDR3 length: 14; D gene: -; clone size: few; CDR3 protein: CASSVGTNTGELFF; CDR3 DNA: TGTGCCAGCAGTGTTGGCACGAACACCGGGGAGCTGTTTTTT
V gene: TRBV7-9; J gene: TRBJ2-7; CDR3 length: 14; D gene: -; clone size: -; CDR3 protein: CASSSIGGTYEQYF; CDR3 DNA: TGTGCCAGCAGCTCCATTGGGGGAACCTACGAGCAGTACTTC
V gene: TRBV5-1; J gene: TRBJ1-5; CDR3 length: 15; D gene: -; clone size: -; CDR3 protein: CASSQDGWDNQPQHF; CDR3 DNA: TGCGCCAGCAGCCAGGACGGGTGGGACAATCAGCCCCAGCATTTT
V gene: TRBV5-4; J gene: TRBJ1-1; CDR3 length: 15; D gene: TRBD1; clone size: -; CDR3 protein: CASSFWDRENTEAFF; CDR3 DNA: TGTGCCAGCAGCTTTTGGGACAGGGAGAACACTGAAGCTTTCTTT
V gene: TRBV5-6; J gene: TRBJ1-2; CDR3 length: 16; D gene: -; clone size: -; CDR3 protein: CASSVGRGDPQYGYTF; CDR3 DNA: TGTGCCAGCAGCGTGGGTCGCGGCGATCCCCAATATGGCTACACCTTC
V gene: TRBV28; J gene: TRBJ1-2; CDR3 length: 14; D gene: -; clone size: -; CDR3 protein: CASSFRGLNYGYTF; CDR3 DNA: TGTGCCAGCAGTTTCAGGGGTTTGAACTATGGCTACACCTTC
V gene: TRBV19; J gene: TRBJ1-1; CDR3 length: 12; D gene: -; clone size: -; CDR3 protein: CAATGGRTEAFF; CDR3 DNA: TGTGCCGCTACTGGGGGGAGGACTGAAGCTTTCTTT
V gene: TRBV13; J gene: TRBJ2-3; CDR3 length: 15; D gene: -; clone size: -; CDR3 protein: CASSQQGGRKDTQYF; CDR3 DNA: TGTGCCAGCAGCCAGCAGGGAGGACGCAAAGATACGCAGTATTTT
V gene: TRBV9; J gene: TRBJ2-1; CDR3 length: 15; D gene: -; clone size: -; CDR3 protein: CASSVLGVGYNEQFF; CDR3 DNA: TGTGCCAGCAGCGTACTTGGCGTAGGCTACAATGAGCAGTTCTTC
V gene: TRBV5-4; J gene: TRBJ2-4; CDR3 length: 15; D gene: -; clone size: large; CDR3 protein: CASSSQQGGKNIQYF; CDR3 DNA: TGTGCCAGCAGCTCCCAACAGGGTGGCAAAAACATTCAGTACTTC
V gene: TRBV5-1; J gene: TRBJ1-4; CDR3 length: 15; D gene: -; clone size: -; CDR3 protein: CASSLVQGTNEKLFF; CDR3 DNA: TGCGCCAGCAGCTTGGTGCAGGGAACTAATGAAAAACTGTTTTTT
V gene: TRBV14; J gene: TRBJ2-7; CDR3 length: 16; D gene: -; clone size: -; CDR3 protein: CASSQLSYRAPYEQYF; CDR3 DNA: TGTGCCAGCAGCCAACTTAGTTACAGGGCCCCCTACGAGCAGTACTTC
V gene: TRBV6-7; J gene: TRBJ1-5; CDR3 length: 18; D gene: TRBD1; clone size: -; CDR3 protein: CASSYAGDRHFLNQPQHF; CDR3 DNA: TGTGCCAGCAGTTACGCAGGGGACAGGCACTTCCTAAATCAGCCCCAGCATTTT
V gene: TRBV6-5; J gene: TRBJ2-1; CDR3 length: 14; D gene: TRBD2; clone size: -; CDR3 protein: CASSFAGGGNEQFF; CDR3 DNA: TGTGCCAGCAGTTTTGCGGGGGGCGGCAATGAGCAGTTCTTC
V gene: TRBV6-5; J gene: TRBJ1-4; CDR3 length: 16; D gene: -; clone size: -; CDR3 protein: CASSYSLQANSEKLFF; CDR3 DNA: TGTGCCAGCAGTTACTCGTTGCAGGCTAATTCTGAAAAACTGTTTTTT
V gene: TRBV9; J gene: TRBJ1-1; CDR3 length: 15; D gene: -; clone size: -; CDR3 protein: CASSPTARMNTEAFF; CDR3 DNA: TGTGCCAGCAGCCCGACCGCGAGAATGAACACTGAAGCTTTCTTT
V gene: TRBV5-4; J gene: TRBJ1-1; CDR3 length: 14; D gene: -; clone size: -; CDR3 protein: CASSQDPVNTEAFF; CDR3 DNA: TGTGCCAGCAGTCAGGACCCTGTGAACACTGAAGCTTTCTTT
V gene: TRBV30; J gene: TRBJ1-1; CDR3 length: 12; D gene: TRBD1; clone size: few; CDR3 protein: CAADRAGTEAFF; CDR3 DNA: TGTGCTGCAGACAGGGCTGGGACTGAAGCTTTCTTT
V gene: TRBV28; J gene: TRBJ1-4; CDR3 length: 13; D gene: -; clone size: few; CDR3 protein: CASSQVSSEKLFF; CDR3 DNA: TGTGCCAGCAGTCAGGTTTCGAGTGAAAAACTGTTTTTT
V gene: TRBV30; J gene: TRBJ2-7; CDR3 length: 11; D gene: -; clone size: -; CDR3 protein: CAWSPGGQQYF; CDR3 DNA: TGTGCCTGGAGTCCCGGGGGTCAGCAGTACTTC
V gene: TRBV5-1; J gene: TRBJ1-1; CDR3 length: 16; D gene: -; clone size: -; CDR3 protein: CASSLTGTVMNTEAFF; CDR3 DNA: TGCGCCAGCAGCTTGACCGGGACGGTGATGAACACTGAAGCTTTCTTT
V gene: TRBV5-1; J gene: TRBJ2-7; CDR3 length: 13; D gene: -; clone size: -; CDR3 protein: CASSLAVSYEQYF; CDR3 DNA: TGCGCCAGCAGCTTGGCGGTCTCCTACGAGCAGTACTTC
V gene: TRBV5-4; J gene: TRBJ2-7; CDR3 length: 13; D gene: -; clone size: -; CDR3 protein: CASSLDIYYEQYF; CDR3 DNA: TGTGCCAGCAGCCTCGACATATACTACGAGCAGTACTTC
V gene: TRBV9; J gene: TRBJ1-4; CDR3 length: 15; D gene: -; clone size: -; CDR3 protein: CASSVDGRTNEKLFF; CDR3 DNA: TGTGCCAGCAGCGTAGACGGCAGAACTAATGAAAAACTGTTTTTT
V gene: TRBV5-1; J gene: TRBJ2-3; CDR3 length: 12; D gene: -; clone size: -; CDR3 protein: CASSSEKDTQYF; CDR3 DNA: TGCGCCAGCAGCTCCGAAAAAGATACGCAGTATTTT
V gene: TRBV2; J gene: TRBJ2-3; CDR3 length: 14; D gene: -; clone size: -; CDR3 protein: CASSEWRKTDTQYF; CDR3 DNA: TGTGCCAGCAGTGAATGGCGGAAGACAGATACGCAGTATTTT
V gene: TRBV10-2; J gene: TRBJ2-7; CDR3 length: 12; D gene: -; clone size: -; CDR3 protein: CASRPSVGEQYF; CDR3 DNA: TGCGCCAGCAGGCCCTCGGTTGGCGAGCAGTACTTC
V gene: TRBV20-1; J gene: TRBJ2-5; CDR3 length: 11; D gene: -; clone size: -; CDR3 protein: CSASVGETQYF; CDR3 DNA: TGCAGTGCTAGTGTAGGAGAGACCCAGTACTTC
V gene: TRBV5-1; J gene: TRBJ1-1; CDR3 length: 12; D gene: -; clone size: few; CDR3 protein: CASTGQGGQAFF; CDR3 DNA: TGCGCCAGCACGGGGCAGGGAGGACAGGCTTTCTTT